Given below is one T cell receptor beta chain in context. Its target is unknown. This sample is part of a study of PD-1 blockade in classical Hodgkin lymphoma. Study results and limitations: TCR diversity in CD4+, not CD8+, cells rose significantly by C4D1. Newly diagnosed patients were said to have less baseline TCR diversity than healthy donors did. Causes of the repertoire differences remain undefined, possibly disease activity or prior therapy.

Germline CDR1 and CDR2: GTSNPN and SVGIG (reference sequence). The CDR3 runs to 16 residues. V was cut by 0 bases and J by 4 bases, with 17 bases left in between. Generated by immunoSEQ multiplex PCR, the TCRdb table keeps only in-frame clones and is missing some. The sample shows about 58,000 clones, under 95% of them seen only once. Each patient relapsed following autologous stem cell transplantation, and prior brentuximab vedotin exposure differed. The study recorded best responses of complete response, partial response or progressive disease. The chain carries TRBV30 and TRBJ2-3; D is unclear. The TCR was taken from a human donor with classical Hodgkin lymphoma. The specimen was peripheral blood mononuclear cells (PBMCs), collected before the second cycle of nivolumab. The CDR3 sequence is CAWSVLGPPRPDTQYF. In DNA, the CDR3 is TGTGCCTGGAGTGTACTTGGACCCCCCCGTCCAGATACGCAGTATTTT.